This TCR beta chain was captured in a study of cytomegalovirus exposure and HLA in healthy donors. Findings and limits, study-wide: In an earlier analysis, in some 500 donors, most V segments appeared productive either ~90% or ~30% of the time. Presence/absence comparisons presumed near-even sequencing depth among donors.

CDR1 is KGHSH and CDR2 is LQKENI in the germline V gene. V was trimmed by 3 bases and J by 0 bases, leaving 2 bases between them. The CDR3 is 12 residues long. The study ran its PCR with 60 Vbeta and 13 Jbeta primers. Per the original data handling: In a later analysis, of 80 million or so unique beta chains, around 9.9 million appeared in at least two donors. The method was immunoSEQ multiplex PCR; TCRdb's version includes in-frame clones alone and lacks a portion of them. That table furnishes V, J and clone size, whereas the DNA furnished D and trimming. The table lists some 110,000 clones, about 72% of them singletons. As to this clone: The antigen is unknown.

The TCR originated in a man aged 45 to 65 in good health and CMV-seropositive. This rearrangement joins TRBV18 to TRBJ2-5; D gene uncertain. Sequenced sample: PBMCs. CDR3 in DNA: TGTGCCAGCTCACCCAACCAAGAGACCCAGTACTTC. As protein: CASSPNQETQYF.